This TCR beta chain stems from a study of shared clonotypes between healthy human individuals. Assay: immunoSEQ multiplex PCR; the TCRdb copy retains only in-frame clones and omits some. The table shows some 2.3 million clones, with roughly 93% occurring only once. Trimming took 5 bases from V and 3 from J; bases not matched to a gene: 4. Germline V gives CDR1 MNHEY, CDR2 SVGAGI. CDR3 length equals 14 residues. The chain joins TRBV6-5 to TRBJ2-7; 10 bases agree with TRBD2. The clonotype comes from a man younger than 35 in good health. Some clones in this sample may be carry-over from other donors' samples. Sequenced: naive CD4+ T cells from PBMCs. The subset here: CD45RA+ positively selected. CDR3 sequence (DNA): TGTGCCAGCAGTACCCCTAGCGGGGGCTACGAGCAGTACTTC. Protein: CASSTPSGGYEQYF.